This TCR beta chain was captured in a study of T cells after posttransplantation cyclophosphamide. Profiling relied on immunoSEQ multiplex PCR, and the TCRdb table lists in-frame clones only, not all of them. Captured here are 16,000 or so clones, none seen once; the top ten comprise around 0.56%. Between the trimmed V and J ends, which lost 2 bases and 2 bases, there was a span of 6 bases. The CDR3 contains 13 residues. Germline V gene sequence: CDR1 MNHEY, CDR2 SMNVEV (reference sequence). A marrow graft followed busulfan-fludarabine conditioning, with cyclophosphamide on days +3 and +4. Ten or more counts support this clone. This sample includes further DNA sequences coding for the same CDR3.

The source is a female patient aged 25-39 years who received an allogeneic stem cell transplant from a related donor, was CMV-positive, and had no GVHD. The graft donor may have given rise to some T cells. Sequenced material: PBMCs, taken after allogeneic stem cell transplant with posttransplant cyclophosphamide. The chain has TRBV27 and TRBJ1-2, with D maybe TRBD1 (5 bases). This chain's CDR3 is CASSLGGNYGYTF. In nucleotides, the CDR3 is TGTGCCAGCAGTTTAGGGGGGAACTATGGCTACACCTTC.